This TCR beta chain comes out of a study of blood T cell repertoires in COVID-19 (dated by TCRdb to the early 2020s). Turning to the overall study: Collaborator samples came from the United States, Italy and Spain and covered acute and convalescent phases of COVID-19. The dataset comprised deeply sampled blood TCRbeta repertoires from subjects exposed to, actively infected with, or recovered from COVID-19. The prospective study material was composed of cDNA or gDNA derived from T cells, B-cell-depleted T cells, or PBMCs. A de-identified subject ID, COVID-19 status, age in years and sex were almost always included in the sample metadata. HLA class I and class II types, where available, came from metadata supplied by the sample provider rather than from assay-based typing. Samples came from the ongoing ImmuneRACE study (first 160 participants) plus 1,254 subjects from 6 global collaborators. The repertoires were released in a freely available public database intended as a resource for research on the immune response to SARS-CoV-2. Here is what the overall study found, with its caveats: Clinical and demographic metadata were provided uncurated, with the amount varying by source and participant.

The immunoSEQ Assay, a bias-controlled multiplex PCR, was used to amplify TCRbeta CDR3 regions from genomic DNA. The study's processing was this. The number of nucleated cells in each sample was estimated from the amplification of reference gene primers within the assay. To quantify the absolute abundance of each unique TCRbeta CDR3 rearrangement, sequence reads were collapsed and filtered. For each sample, productive Simpson clonality was calculated as the square root of Simpson's diversity index across productive rearrangements. The table was pulled from immuneACCESS by TCRdb, which kept in-frame rearrangements only. Such tables lose some clones; where checked, under half of the loss comes from unresolved V genes, and the rest has no known cause. That table gives V, J and clone size, and the DNA gave D and trimming. The sample table shows hundreds of thousands of clones, and 85% are seen once. About 2.7% of the sample is taken by the ten largest.

Comment on this clone: Its target antigen remains unknown. Per-base quality was not reported, and no clone a single base away is much larger than it.

Clipping removes 1 base from V and 3 bases from J, with 2 as the unmatched junction base count. The CDR3, from cysteine to phenylalanine, totals 16 residues. The kept DNA is CDR3 alone, 48 bases in frame from the first base. In the germline V gene, CDR1 corresponds to SGHTS and CDR2 to YDEGEE. Enrolling through a virtual design, the prospective study's participants ranged in age from roughly 18 to 100 years and lived across 24 United States geographic areas. To assign participants to cohorts, the prospective study relied on clinical history that participants themselves reported in a screening survey and a study questionnaire. ImmuneRACE Cohort 3 recovered participants were defined by two consecutive negative NP/OP PCR tests, healthcare professional clearance, or symptom resolution. Each participant in the prospective study had whole blood, serum and a nasopharyngeal or oropharyngeal swab collected by mobile phlebotomists. Participants in the prospective study had the option to provide additional blood draws and questionnaires over a roughly 2-month period. Before DNA extraction, blood samples from the prospective study were shipped at room temperature or frozen.

This clonotype was obtained from a woman aged 45-60 years who had recovered from COVID-19. The sequence joins TRBV5-8 to TRBJ2-5; the central 14 bases match TRBD2. Sequences were obtained from PBMCs or T cells enriched from blood (not recorded which). The DNA sequence reads TGTGCCAGCAGCTTGTTGGGACTAGCGGGGGAAGAGACCCAGTACTTC. It is translated as CASSLLGLAGEETQYF.